This T cell receptor beta chain was identified during a study of blood T cells in healthy people across ages. Through a sample-barcoded 5' primer and a J-beta primer mix, a second PCR was run for roughly 7 to 11 cycles. Using its own MiXCR run on the 5' RACE reads, TCRdb lists one record per CDR3 protein. The sample shows about 1.8 million distinct CDR3 sequences, just under 50% of them seen only once. The germline gives CDR1 DFQATT, CDR2 SNEGSKA (reference sequence). Trimming left V 5 bases short and J 4 bases short, with 18 bases between. This CDR3 has 14 residues. Sequenced input: blood. The clonotype originates from a woman in her 40s in good health. The V and J genes are TRBV20-1 and TRBJ2-7; D gene uncertain. In nucleotides, the CDR3 is TGCAGTGCTGAAGGGATGACAATGGTGTACGAGCAGTACTTC. It is translated as CSAEGMTMVYEQYF.